These 10 T cell receptor beta chains share one sample of origin, sequenced in a study of blood T cell repertoires in COVID-19. Here immunoSEQ multiplex PCR was the method, and the copy in TCRdb shows in-frame clones only, minus some. Among 100,000 or so clones, 80% to 95% were seen once, and the ten largest hold about 2.2%. The material sequenced was peripheral blood. These receptors came from a man aged 45-65 years with active COVID-19.

A note on this clone: With a much larger clone just one base away, this may be a read error. The chain recombines TRBV7-9 with TRBJ2-7, with 11 bases identical to TRBD2. From germline, CDR1 is SEHNR and CDR2 FQNEAQ (reference sequence). Losses at the gene ends were 5 bases for V and 0 bases for J; bases not matched to a gene: 3. The CDR3 is 15 amino acids. Written as DNA, the CDR3 is TGTGCCAGCAGCCGACTAGCGGGAAGCTCCTACGAGCAGTACGTC. Translation gives CASSRLAGSSYEQYV.

The J gene is TRBJ2-3, the V gene TRBV19; 10 bases map to TRBD2. Germline CDR1 and CDR2: LNHDA and SQIVND (reference sequence). CDR3 size: 16 residues. V shed 6 bases, J shed 0 bases, and the junction held 6 bases outside the gene matches. Here the CDR3 DNA reads TGTGCCAGTAGCGTAGCGGGAGGTTCCAGCACAGATACGCAGTATTTT. Translated, it gives CASSVAGGSSTDTQYF.

The chain couples TRBV6-4 to TRBJ1-4, with 8 bases identical to TRBD1. This CDR3 region has 14 residues. The ends lost 9 bases at V and 11 bases at J; junction bases unmatched: 14. CDR1 and CDR2 from the germline V gene are MRHNA and SNTAGT. CDR3 amino acids: CASIQGQVMRKLFF. DNA for the CDR3: TGTGCCAGTATACAGGGACAGGTAATGAGGAAACTGTTTTTT.

The chain is built from TRBV18 and TRBJ2-7; a weak D match, TRBD1 (8 bases). The CDR3 spans 16 residues. Trimming pared 4 bases from V and 2 bases from J, leaving 18 bases between. Per the germline V gene, CDR1 is KGHSH and CDR2 is LQKENI. CDR3 in DNA: TGTGCCAGCTCACAAGGCCGGACAGGGAGGGCCTACGAGCAGTACTTC. This sequence encodes CASSQGRTGRAYEQYF.

V and J are TRBV6-5 and TRBJ2-7; 8 nucleotides match TRBD1. V was clipped by 2 bases and J by 6 bases; unmatched bases: 6. The V gene's germline CDR1 is MNHEY and CDR2 SVGAGI. The CDR3 is 14 residues long. This chain's CDR3 is CASSYTDRGPEQYF. As DNA, the CDR3 is TGTGCCAGCAGTTACACAGACAGGGGTCCCGAGCAGTACTTC.

V gene TRBV6-6 combines with J gene TRBJ1-2, with D unresolved. In germline, CDR1 is MNHNY, CDR2 SVGAGI (reference sequence). V was shortened by 11 bases and J by 0 bases, with 19 bases between the two germline ends. The CDR3 has 15 residues. For the CDR3, the DNA is TGTGCCGTCCCTATCGGGGAGGAAGCTAACTATGGCTACACCTTC. Its translation: CAVPIGEEANYGYTF.

V and J are TRBV6-1 and TRBJ1-2; D possibly corresponds to TRBD1 (6 bases). CDR1 and CDR2 (germline): MNHNS, SASEGT. This CDR3 is built from 14 residues. Trimming left V 3 bases short and J 3 bases short, with 11 bases between. The CDR3 here is CASSDRGRDYGYTF. In nucleotides, the CDR3 is TGTGCCAGCAGTGACAGGGGACGAGACTATGGCTACACCTTC.

This clone was counted once. The J gene is TRBJ2-5, the V gene TRBV2; 10 nucleotides line up with TRBD1. V lost 7 bases to trimming and J lost 7 bases; unmatched junction nucleotides: 9. Per the germline V gene, CDR1 is SNHLY and CDR2 is FYNNEI. The CDR3 length is 14 residues. The CDR3 nucleotides read TGTGCCAGCACCGGACAGGGGGGGTTGGGGACCCAGTACTTC. It translates to CASTGQGGLGTQYF.

The rearrangement joins TRBV30 to TRBJ1-1; the D is unclear. Trimming removed 1 base from V and 6 bases from J, with 15 bases in between. Germline V gives CDR1 GTSNPN, CDR2 SVGIG (reference sequence). CDR3 length: 14 amino acids. CDR3 nucleotide sequence: TGTGCCTGGAGTGGTGGCCTCCCGTACCCTGAAGCTTTCTTT. Its protein product is CAWSGGLPYPEAFF.

The chain links TRBV3-1 (or the pseudogene TRBV3-2) to TRBJ1-1; the D is unclear. Germline assignment: CDR1 LGHDT and CDR2 YNNKEL (reference sequence). The CDR3 consists of 13 residues. Trimming stripped 2 bases from V and 0 bases from J, with 4 bases between. The CDR3 spells CASSQLLNTEAFF. The CDR3 coding sequence is TGTGCCAGCAGCCAACTACTGAACACTGAAGCTTTCTTT.